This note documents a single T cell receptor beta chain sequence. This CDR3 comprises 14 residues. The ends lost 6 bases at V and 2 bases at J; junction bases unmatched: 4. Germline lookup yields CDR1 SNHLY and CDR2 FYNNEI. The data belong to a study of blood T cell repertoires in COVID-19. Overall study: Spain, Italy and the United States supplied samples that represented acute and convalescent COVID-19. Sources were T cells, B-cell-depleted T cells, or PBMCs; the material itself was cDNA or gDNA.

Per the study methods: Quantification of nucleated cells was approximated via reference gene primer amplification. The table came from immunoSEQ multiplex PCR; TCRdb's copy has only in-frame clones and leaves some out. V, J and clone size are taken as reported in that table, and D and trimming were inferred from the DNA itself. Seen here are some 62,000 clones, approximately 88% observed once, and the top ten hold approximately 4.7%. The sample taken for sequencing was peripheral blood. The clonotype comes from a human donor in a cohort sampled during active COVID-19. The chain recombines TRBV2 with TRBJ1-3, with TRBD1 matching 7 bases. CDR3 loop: CASRPQGAGNTIYF. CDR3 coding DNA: TGTGCCAGCAGGCCTCAGGGGGCTGGAAACACCATATATTTT.